Detailed here is one TCR beta chain. Across over 20 US areas, participants ranged in age from about 18 to 89 years. The data belong to a study of blood T cell repertoires in COVID-19. At the level of the study: Acute and convalescent COVID-19 specimens originated in the United States, Italy and Spain. T cells, B-cell-depleted T cells, or PBMCs provided the cDNA or gDNA that served as material.

As processed by the authors: How many nucleated cells were present was estimated from reference gene primer amplification. Sequencing was performed with immunoSEQ multiplex PCR; in TCRdb, only in-frame clones are kept and a portion is missing. V and J calls and clone size are as listed in that table; D and trimming were resolved from the DNA. The table has about 220,000 clones, roughly 80% seen once. With 0 bases removed from V and 3 bases from J, the gap between germline ends came to 13 bases. The CDR3 loop spans 16 amino acids. CDR1 LNHNV and CDR2 YYDKDF come from the germline V gene (reference sequence).

The clonotype was recovered from a woman in her 50s who had been exposed to COVID-19. The genes are TRBV15 and TRBJ2-3; unclear D gene. Sequencing input: PBMCs or T cells enriched from blood (not recorded which). CDR3 sequence (DNA): TGTGCCACCAGCAGAGAGAATGCAGACTGGACAGATACGCAGTATTTT. Amino acid sequence: CATSRENADWTDTQYF.